One TCR beta chain is described in this entry. Seattle patients were enrolled while actively infected and followed longitudinally. The data stem from a study of blood T cell repertoires in COVID-19. Study summary: Nucleic acid was either cDNA or gDNA, and it came from T cells, B-cell-depleted T cells, or PBMCs.

Germline CDR1 MGHDK, CDR2 SYGVNS. V lost 1 base and J 1 base, leaving 10 bases between the germline ends. The CDR3 sequence is 15 residues long. Sequenced by immunoSEQ multiplex PCR; TCRdb stores in-frame clones only, minus some. The data show some 180,000 clones, with roughly 77% seen just once and almost 6% held by the top ten. The chain couples TRBV25-1 to TRBJ1-1; perhaps TRBD1 as D (6 bases). The origin of this receptor is a middle-aged woman with COVID-19, enrolled during active disease. The sequenced sample consisted of peripheral blood. CDR3 protein: CASSESGRGNTEAFF. The CDR3 DNA sequence: TGTGCCAGCAGTGAATCAGGCAGGGGGAACACTGAAGCTTTCTTT.